The clone carrying this TCR beta chain was seen at least ten times. Antigen: not known. The table came from immunoSEQ multiplex PCR; TCRdb's copy has only in-frame clones and leaves some out. The table lists around 700,000 clones, around 72% of them singletons, with approximately 1.6% in the top ten. This sample is part of a study of shared clonotypes between healthy human individuals. The overall study: Donors were two women and a few men aged 18 to 49. There were three CD4 naive, three CD4 memory, two CD8 naive and one CD8 memory plates per donor. Study-level findings and limits: When naive CD4 clonotypes were compared across a few donors, about 5% were shared. Sharing of clonotypes among donors was expected to vary with sequencing depth.

The V gene's germline CDR1 is GTSNPN and CDR2 SVGIG (reference sequence). The V end was cut by 2 bases, the J end by 3 bases, with 5 bases between. The CDR3 length is 11 residues. Sequenced material: memory CD4+ T cells sorted from blood. The subset was: CD45RA-negative fraction. The source is a woman aged 25 to 45 in good health. The chain links TRBV30 to TRBJ2-7; no firm D call. The CDR3 spells CAWSSNYEQYF. DNA for the CDR3: TGTGCCTGGAGTTCGAACTACGAGCAGTACTTC.